Listed below are T cell receptor beta chains from one sample, sequenced in a study of OX40 agonist ivuxolimab in advanced cancers. TCRdb's table, derived via immunoSEQ multiplex PCR, lists solely in-frame clones and lacks some. The data show roughly 60,000 clones, 87% seen once. Material: CD4+ or CD8+ T cells sorted from blood, obtained in a trial of the OX40 agonist ivuxolimab. Receptor source: an adult with an advanced solid tumor such as melanoma, head and neck, liver or kidney cancer. Each CDR3 is given with its conserved first and last residue. A D gene is named only where the DNA matches it firmly. For some rows the clone size is stated as once, few or many, or as a class when expanded; others skip it.

j_call clone_size v_call d_call cdr3_nt cdr3_aa
TRBJ2-6 . TRBV27 . TGTGCCAGCAGCCCCCCTGGGGCCAACGTCCTGACTTTC CASSPPGANVLTF
TRBJ2-7 . TRBV6-6 TRBD2 TGTGCCAGCAGTTACCCCCCGGGAGGTGCCTACGAGCAGTACTTC CASSYPPGGAYEQYF
TRBJ2-1 . TRBV11-2 TRBD1 TGTGCCAGCAGCGTGGGACAGGGGGTTGAGCAGTTCTTC CASSVGQGVEQFF
TRBJ2-3 . TRBV5-1 . TGCGCCAGCAGCGCCGGGTCCTTCACAGATACGCAGTATTTT CASSAGSFTDTQYF
TRBJ1-2 . TRBV19 . TGTGCCAGTAGTATATCCCAGGGGGGCTACACCTTC CASSISQGGYTF
TRBJ2-2 . TRBV5-1 . TGCGCCAGCAGCTTTTTGGGGGGCCTAACCGGGGAGCTGTTTTTT CASSFLGGLTGELFF
TRBJ2-2 . TRBV6-5 . TGTGCCAGCAGTTACTCCAGGGATCCGAACACCGGGGAGCTGTTTTTT CASSYSRDPNTGELFF
TRBJ1-1 few TRBV5-1 . TGCGCCAGCAGCTTGGGGATACGGGTCCTAACAGACACTGAAGCTTTCTTT CASSLGIRVLTDTEAFF
TRBJ2-3 . TRBV9 TRBD2 TGTGCCAGCAGCTCAGCGGGGGCAGATACGCAGTATTTT CASSSAGADTQYF
TRBJ2-5 . TRBV19 TRBD2 TGTGCCAGTAGTATAGGGCTAGCGGGAGGACGAGAGACCCAGTACTTC CASSIGLAGGRETQYF
TRBJ2-1 . TRBV5-4 . TGTGCCAGCAGAAGGACCGTCAGCTCCTACAATGAGCAGTTCTTC CASRRTVSSYNEQFF
TRBJ1-2 . TRBV7-9 . TGTGCCAGCAGCGAGTTAGCGGGCCTTGGCTACACCTTC CASSELAGLGYTF
TRBJ1-4 . TRBV14 . TGTGCCAGCAGCCAAGAATCAGGAGGGCATGAAAAACTGTTTTTT CASSQESGGHEKLFF
TRBJ2-2 . TRBV7-9 . TGTGCCAGCAGCAGGACAAACACCGGGGAGCTGTTTTTT CASSRTNTGELFF
TRBJ2-2 once TRBV18 . TGTGCCAGCTCACCACCGGGAGTGGCCGGGGAGCTGTTTTTT CASSPPGVAGELFF
TRBJ1-1 . TRBV2 TRBD1 TGTGCCAGCAGTGACGACAGGGGCCCGAACACTGAAGCTTTCTTT CASSDDRGPNTEAFF
TRBJ2-5 . TRBV7-7 . TGTGCTAGCAGCCCGGTGGGTGCTCAAGAGACCCAGTACTTC CASSPVGAQETQYF
TRBJ2-2 . TRBV7-9 TRBD2 TGTGCCAGCCGAGCGGGAGGGCGAGTCGGGGAGCTGTTTTTT CASRAGGRVGELFF
TRBJ2-7 . TRBV5-5 TRBD2 TGTGCCAGCAGCTTGGTCGGGCTAGCGGGGATCTCCTACGAGCAGTACTTC CASSLVGLAGISYEQYF